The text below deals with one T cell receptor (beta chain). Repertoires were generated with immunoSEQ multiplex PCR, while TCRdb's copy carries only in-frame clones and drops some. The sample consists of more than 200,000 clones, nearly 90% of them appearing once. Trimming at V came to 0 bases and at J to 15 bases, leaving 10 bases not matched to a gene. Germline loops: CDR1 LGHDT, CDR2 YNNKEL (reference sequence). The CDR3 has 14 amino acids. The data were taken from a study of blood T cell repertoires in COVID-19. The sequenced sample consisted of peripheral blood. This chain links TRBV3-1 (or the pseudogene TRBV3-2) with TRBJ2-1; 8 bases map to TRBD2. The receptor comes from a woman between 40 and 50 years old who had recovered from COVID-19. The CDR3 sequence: CASSQETGLVNPFF. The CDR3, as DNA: TGTGCCAGCAGCCAAGAAACGGGACTAGTGAATCCGTTCTTC.